The 20 T cell receptor beta chains below all came from one sample that was sequenced in a study of immune cell composition in non-small cell lung cancer. Clones were sequenced by immunoSEQ multiplex PCR, and TCRdb holds only the in-frame ones, with some missing. The sample consists of around 4,600 clones, about 80% of them appearing once. Sequencing used lung tumor tissue. The receptor source for this set is a human donor with non-small cell lung cancer.

This clone came up once. J is TRBJ2-6 and V is TRBV7-2; 10 bases are shared with TRBD1. This CDR3 spans 17 amino acids. Germline V gene sequence: CDR1 SGHTA, CDR2 FQGNSA. The trim removed 4 bases at V and 4 bases at J, leaving 7 bases unmatched. The CDR3 DNA follows: TGTGCCAGCAGCTCCGGGACAGGGGCATGGGGGGCCAACGTCCTGACTTTC. Amino acids: CASSSGTGAWGANVLTF.

The gene calls are TRBV27 and TRBJ2-4; tentative D call: TRBD2 (6 bases). Germline CDR1 MNHEY, CDR2 SMNVEV (reference sequence). Trimming took 0 bases from V and 0 from J, leaving 9 bases between them. The CDR3 runs to 16 residues. The CDR3 is CASSLSAGLAKNIQYF. The CDR3, as DNA: TGTGCCAGCAGTTTATCGGCGGGACTAGCCAAAAACATTCAGTACTTC.

This chain connects TRBV28 to TRBJ1-5; 8 bases are shared with TRBD1. CDR1 MDHEN and CDR2 SYDVKM come from the germline V gene. The CDR3 runs 14 residues. V trimming: 5 bases; J trimming: 5 bases; junction bases outside the gene matches: 5. The CDR3 DNA sequence: TGTGCCAGCAGTCCTGGGACAGGCCATCAGCCCCAGCATTTT. Protein: CASSPGTGHQPQHF.

The rearrangement uses TRBV5-1 and TRBJ2-7; TRBD2 matches 8 bases. J lost 5 bases, V lost 0 bases, and 4 bases had no gene match. Germline V gene lookup returns CDR1 SGHRS and CDR2 YFSETQ. CDR3 length: 14 residues. DNA for the CDR3: TGCGCCAGCAGCTTGGCCGGGGGGGAAAACGAGCAGTACTTC. Its protein product is CASSLAGGENEQYF.

This rearrangement joins TRBV5-4 to TRBJ2-5; 8 bases line up with TRBD2. The end of the DNA is better explained by TRBJ2-7, so the J call may be wrong. There are 13 residues in the CDR3. CDR1 and CDR2 from the germline V gene are SGHNT and YYREEE (reference sequence). The CDR3 spells CASSLVREAEQYF. The CDR3, as DNA: TGTGCCAGCAGCTTGGTGCGGGAGGCCGAGCAGTACTTC.

This chain links TRBV7-8 with TRBJ2-7, with a possible D match to TRBD1 (5 bases). Germline-derived CDR1 and CDR2 are SGHVS and FQNEAQ. The CDR3 is 14 residues long. V was shortened by 3 bases and J by 5 bases, with 14 bases between the two germline ends. CDR3 residues: CASSFDRQTNEQYF. As DNA, the CDR3 is TGTGCCAGCAGCTTCGACAGACAAACCAACGAGCAGTACTTC.

The chain carries TRBV27 and TRBJ2-5, with TRBD2 identical over 7 bases. The CDR3 is 15 amino acids. V lost 4 bases, J lost 13 bases, and 18 bases stayed unmatched. Germline assignment: CDR1 MNHEY and CDR2 SMNVEV (reference sequence). In nucleotides, the CDR3 is TGTGCCAGCAGTTCCTCAGCGGGAACCCCGCCTGGGCGGTACTTC. This gives the protein CASSSSAGTPPGRYF.

The chain has TRBV19 and TRBJ1-5, with 11 bases aligning to TRBD1. Germline lookup yields CDR1 LNHDA and CDR2 SQIVND (reference sequence). V shed 5 bases and J 1 base; nucleotides not matched to a gene: 7. The CDR3 is 17 residues long. This CDR3 reads CASSVRTGGRSNQPQHF. The CDR3 DNA reads TGTGCCAGTAGTGTCCGGACAGGGGGCCGGAGCAATCAGCCCCAGCATTTT.

The genes are TRBV11-2 and TRBJ2-1; maybe TRBD1 (5 bases). The germline V gene has CDR1 SGHAT and CDR2 FQNNGV. V gave up 6 bases and J gave up 8 bases, with 20 bases separating them. This CDR3 comprises 15 residues. The CDR3 coding sequence is TGTGCCAGCAGGATTACAGGCACTCGAATCCATGAGCAGTTCTTC. Protein product: CASRITGTRIHEQFF.

The J gene is TRBJ1-3, the V gene TRBV18; perhaps TRBD1 as D (6 bases). CDR3 length equals 14 residues. CDR1 and CDR2 (germline): KGHSH, LQKENI. V was trimmed by 0 bases and J by 5 bases, leaving 8 bases between them. In DNA, the CDR3 is TGTGCCAGCTCACCACCTGGACAGCGAAACACCATATATTTT. Its translation: CASSPPGQRNTIYF. Supplemented by reference TRBV18 and TRBJ1-3, the full variable domain reads NAGVMQNPRHLVRRRGQEARLRCSPMKGHSHVYWYRQLPEEGLKFMVYLQKENIIDESGMPKERFSAEFPKEGPSILRIQQVVRGDSAAYFCASSPPGQRNTIYFGEGSWLTVV.

The CDR3 sequence: CASSVGGDQPQHF. In DNA, the CDR3 is TGTGCCAGCAGCGTAGGGGGGGATCAGCCCCAGCATTTT. The chain has TRBV7-9 and TRBJ1-5, with D tentatively TRBD1 (6 bases). V lost 5 bases and J 5 bases, leaving 10 bases between the germline ends. The germline gives CDR1 SEHNR, CDR2 FQNEAQ (reference sequence). The CDR3 totals 13 residues. Filled out from reference TRBV7-9 and TRBJ1-5, the complete variable domain reads DTGVSQNPRHKITKRGQNVTFRCDPISEHNRLYWYRQTLGQGPEFLTYFQNEAQLEKSRLLSDRFSAERPKGSFSTLEIQRTEQGDSAMYLCASSVGGDQPQHFGDGTRLSIL.

V and J are TRBV28 and TRBJ2-1, with 8 bases fitting TRBD2. CDR1 is MDHEN and CDR2 is SYDVKM in the germline V gene. This CDR3 spans 23 amino acids. V lost 5 bases to trimming and J lost 7 bases; unmatched junction nucleotides: 34. The CDR3 loop is CASSPIAGRGPGESGGAVNEQFF. CDR3 nucleotide sequence: TGTGCCAGCAGTCCGATCGCGGGCCGGGGACCAGGAGAAAGCGGGGGTGCGGTGAATGAGCAGTTCTTC.

The J gene is TRBJ2-7, the V gene TRBV10-2; D is possibly TRBD2 (5 bases). The V end lost 0 bases, the J end lost 6 bases, and 9 bases lay between the germline ends. The CDR3 covers 13 residues. Germline V CDR1 and CDR2: WSHSY, SAAADI. DNA for the CDR3: TGCGCCAGCAGTGAGTCGACGGCGGGCGAGCAGTACTTC. It translates to CASSESTAGEQYF.

V usage is TRBV5-1 and J usage is TRBJ2-6; TRBD2 is a possible D gene (6 bases). Per the germline V gene, CDR1 is SGHRS and CDR2 is YFSETQ. V was trimmed by 5 bases and J by 0 bases, leaving 9 bases between them. The CDR3 has 15 residues. CDR3 amino acids: CASRLAISGANVLTF. DNA of the CDR3: TGCGCCAGCAGACTAGCAATCTCTGGGGCCAACGTCCTGACTTTC.

The chain combines TRBV9 with TRBJ2-2; 9 bases agree with TRBD1. CDR1 is SGDLS, CDR2 YYNGEE, per germline. The J segment lost 2 bases and the V segment lost 2 bases, leaving 4 bases of the junction unmatched. CDR3 length: 16 residues. As DNA, the CDR3 is TGTGCCAGCAGCGTTACAGGGGGCCGAAACACCGGGGAGCTGTTTTTT. This encodes CASSVTGGRNTGELFF.

About this clone itself: Other DNA variants within this sample encode the same CDR3. This sequence joins TRBV30 and TRBJ2-3; D call uncertain. The CDR3 has 13 residues. The V end was cut by 0 bases, the J end by 4 bases, with 8 bases between. CDR1 GTSNPN and CDR2 SVGIG come from the germline V gene (reference sequence). CDR3 coding DNA: TGTGCCTGGAGTGTCCGGTTAGCAGATACGCAGTATTTT. Amino acids: CAWSVRLADTQYF.

The CDR3 is CASSQQGISGNTIYF. The CDR3 nucleotides are TGTGCCAGCAGTCAGCAGGGAATCTCTGGAAACACCATATATTTT. This chain joins TRBV28 and TRBJ1-3; D may be TRBD1 (5 bases). The CDR3 length is 15 residues. Trimming shortened V by 5 bases and J by 0 bases, and 11 bases separated the two germline ends. Germline loops: CDR1 MDHEN, CDR2 SYDVKM.

This chain joins TRBV27 and TRBJ2-1; D not resolved. V lost 5 bases to trimming and J lost 4 bases, with 15 bases between them. The CDR3 length is 15 residues. The germline V gene encodes CDR1 MNHEY and CDR2 SMNVEV (reference sequence). The CDR3 loop reads CASSPGFRNYNEQFF. In DNA form, the CDR3 reads TGTGCCAGCAGTCCAGGATTTCGGAATTACAATGAGCAGTTCTTC.

The V call is TRBV15, the J call TRBJ1-1; maybe TRBD1 (6 bases). The length of the CDR3 is 12 residues. Deletions cut 10 bases from V and 1 base from J, with 10 bases between. Looked up from germline, CDR1 is LNHNV and CDR2 is YYDKDF (reference sequence). The CDR3 is CAIQGPNTEAFF. In nucleotides, the CDR3 is TGTGCCATACAGGGCCCGAACACTGAAGCTTTCTTT.

The chain combines TRBV7-9 with TRBJ1-1, with a weak D call TRBD1 (5 bases). Germline CDR1 is SEHNR and CDR2 is FQNEAQ (reference sequence). The CDR3 has 11 amino acids. Between the trimmed V and J ends, which lost 9 bases and 4 bases, there was a span of 9 bases. CDR3 sequence (DNA): TGTGCCAGGCCAAGGGGCACTGAAGCTTTCTTT. It specifies CARPRGTEAFF. Variable domain in full (rest from reference TRBV7-9 and TRBJ1-1): DTGVSQNPRHKITKRGQNVTFRCDPISEHNRLYWYRQTLGQGPEFLTYFQNEAQLEKSRLLSDRFSAERPKGSFSTLEIQRTEQGDSAMYLCARPRGTEAFFGQGTRLTVV.